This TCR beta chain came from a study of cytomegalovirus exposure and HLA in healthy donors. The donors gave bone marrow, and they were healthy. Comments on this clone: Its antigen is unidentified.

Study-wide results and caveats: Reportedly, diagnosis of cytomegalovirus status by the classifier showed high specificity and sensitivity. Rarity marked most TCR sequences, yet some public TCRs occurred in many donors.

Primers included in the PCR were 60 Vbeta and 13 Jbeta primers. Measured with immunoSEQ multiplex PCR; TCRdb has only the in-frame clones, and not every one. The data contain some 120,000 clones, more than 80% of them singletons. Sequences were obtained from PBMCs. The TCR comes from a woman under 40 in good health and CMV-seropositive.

The CDR3 sequence is CASSLVRGNYGYTF. The CDR3 DNA follows: TGTGCCAGCAGCTTAGTTAGGGGGAACTATGGCTACACCTTC. The chain couples TRBV13 to TRBJ1-2; D is perhaps TRBD1 (6 bases). Germline CDR1 is PRHDT and CDR2 is FYEKMQ (reference sequence). The CDR3 totals 14 residues. V shed 1 base and J shed 2 bases, with 8 bases lying between them.